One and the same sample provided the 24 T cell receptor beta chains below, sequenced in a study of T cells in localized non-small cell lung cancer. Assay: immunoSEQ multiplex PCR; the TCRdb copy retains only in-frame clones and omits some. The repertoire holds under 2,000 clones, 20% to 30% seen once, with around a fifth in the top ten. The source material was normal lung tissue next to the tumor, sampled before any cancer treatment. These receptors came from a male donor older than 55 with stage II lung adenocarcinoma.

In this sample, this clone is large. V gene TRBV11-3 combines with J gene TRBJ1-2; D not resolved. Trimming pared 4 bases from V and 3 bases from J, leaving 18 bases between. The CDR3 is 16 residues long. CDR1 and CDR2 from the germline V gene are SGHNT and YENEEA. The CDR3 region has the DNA TGTGCCAGCAGCTCCGGGGAGGCGCAGGAAGACTATGGCTACACCTTC. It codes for CASSSGEAQEDYGYTF.

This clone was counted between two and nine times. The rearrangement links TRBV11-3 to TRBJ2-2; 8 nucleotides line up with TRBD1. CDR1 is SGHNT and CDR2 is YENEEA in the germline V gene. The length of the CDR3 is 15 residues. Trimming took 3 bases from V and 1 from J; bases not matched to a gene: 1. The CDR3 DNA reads TGTGCCAGCAGCTTCGGGACAGGGAACACCGGGGAGCTGTTTTTT. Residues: CASSFGTGNTGELFF.

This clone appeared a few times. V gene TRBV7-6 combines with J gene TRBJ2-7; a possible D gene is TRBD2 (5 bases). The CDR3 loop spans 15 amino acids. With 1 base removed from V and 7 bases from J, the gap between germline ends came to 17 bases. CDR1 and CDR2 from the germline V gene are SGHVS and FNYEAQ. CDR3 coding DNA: TGTGCCAGCAGCTTAGATGCCGGGGTTTCGAAAGAGCAGTACTTC. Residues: CASSLDAGVSKEQYF.

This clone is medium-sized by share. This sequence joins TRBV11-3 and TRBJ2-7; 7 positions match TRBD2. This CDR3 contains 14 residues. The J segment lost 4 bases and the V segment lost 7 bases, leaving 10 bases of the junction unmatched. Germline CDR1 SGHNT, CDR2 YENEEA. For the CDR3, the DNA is TGTGCCAGCAACCGGGGGAGGGAACAGTACGAGCAGTACTTC. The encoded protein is CASNRGREQYEQYF.

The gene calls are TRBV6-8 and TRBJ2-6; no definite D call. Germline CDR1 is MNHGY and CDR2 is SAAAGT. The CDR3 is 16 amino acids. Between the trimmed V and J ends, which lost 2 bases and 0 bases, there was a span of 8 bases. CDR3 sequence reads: CASSYGVISGANVLTF. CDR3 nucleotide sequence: TGTGCCAGCAGTTACGGGGTAATCTCTGGGGCCAACGTCCTGACTTTC.

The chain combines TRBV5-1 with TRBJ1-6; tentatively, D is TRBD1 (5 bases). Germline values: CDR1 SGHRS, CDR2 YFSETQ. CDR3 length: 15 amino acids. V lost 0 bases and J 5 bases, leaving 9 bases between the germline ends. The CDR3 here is CASSLVEGHNSPLHF. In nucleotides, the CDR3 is TGCGCCAGCAGCTTGGTTGAGGGGCATAATTCACCCCTCCACTTT.

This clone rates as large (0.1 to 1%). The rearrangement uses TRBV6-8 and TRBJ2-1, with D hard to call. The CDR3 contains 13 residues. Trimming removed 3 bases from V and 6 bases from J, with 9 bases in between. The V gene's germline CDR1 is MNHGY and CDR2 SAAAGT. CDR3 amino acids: CASSYDGPNEQFF. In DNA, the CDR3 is TGTGCCAGCAGTTATGACGGACCCAATGAGCAGTTCTTC.

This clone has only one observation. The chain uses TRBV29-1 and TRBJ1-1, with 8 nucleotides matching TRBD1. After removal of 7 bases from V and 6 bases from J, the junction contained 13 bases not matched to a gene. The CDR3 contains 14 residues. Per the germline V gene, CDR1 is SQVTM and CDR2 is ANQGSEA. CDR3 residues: CSAPGQGGVAEAFF. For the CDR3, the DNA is TGCAGCGCCCCAGGACAGGGAGGGGTAGCTGAAGCTTTCTTT.

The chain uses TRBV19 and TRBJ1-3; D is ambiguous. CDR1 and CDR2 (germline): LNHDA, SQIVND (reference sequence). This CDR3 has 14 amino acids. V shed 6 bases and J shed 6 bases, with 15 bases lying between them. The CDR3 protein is CASRWNHPENTIYF. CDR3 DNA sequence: TGTGCCAGTAGATGGAACCATCCAGAAAACACCATATATTTT.

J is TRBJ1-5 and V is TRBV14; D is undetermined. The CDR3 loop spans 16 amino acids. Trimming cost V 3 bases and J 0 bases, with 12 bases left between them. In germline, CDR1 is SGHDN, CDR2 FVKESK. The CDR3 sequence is CASSHWESYSNQPQHF. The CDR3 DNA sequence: TGTGCCAGCAGCCACTGGGAATCTTATAGCAATCAGCCCCAGCATTTT.

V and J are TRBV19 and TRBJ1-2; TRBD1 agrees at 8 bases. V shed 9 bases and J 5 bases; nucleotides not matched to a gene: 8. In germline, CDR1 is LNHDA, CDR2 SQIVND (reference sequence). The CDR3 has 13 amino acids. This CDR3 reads CASGGQDNYGYTF. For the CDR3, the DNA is TGTGCCAGCGGGGGACAGGACAATTATGGCTACACCTTC.

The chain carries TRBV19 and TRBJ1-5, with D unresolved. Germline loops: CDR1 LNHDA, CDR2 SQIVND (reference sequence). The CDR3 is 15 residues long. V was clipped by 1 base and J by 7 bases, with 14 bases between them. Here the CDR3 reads CASSIGWGGGQPQHF. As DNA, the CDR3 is TGTGCCAGTAGTATAGGGTGGGGTGGAGGACAGCCCCAGCATTTT.

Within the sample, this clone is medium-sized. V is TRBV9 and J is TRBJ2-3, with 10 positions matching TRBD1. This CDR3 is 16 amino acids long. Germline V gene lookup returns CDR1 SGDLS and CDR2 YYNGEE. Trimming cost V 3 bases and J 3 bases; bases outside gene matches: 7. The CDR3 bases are TGTGCCAGCAGCGCCCCGGGACAGGGGTTTACAGATACGCAGTATTTT. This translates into CASSAPGQGFTDTQYF.

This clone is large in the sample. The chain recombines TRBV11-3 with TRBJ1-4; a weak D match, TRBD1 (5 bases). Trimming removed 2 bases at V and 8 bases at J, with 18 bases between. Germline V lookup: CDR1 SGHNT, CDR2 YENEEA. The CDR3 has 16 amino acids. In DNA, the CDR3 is TGTGCCAGCAGCTTAAATACCGGGACGGCGGGGGAAAAACTGTTTTTT. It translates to CASSLNTGTAGEKLFF. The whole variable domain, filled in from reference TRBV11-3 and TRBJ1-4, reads EAGVVQSPRYKIIEKKQPVAFWCNPISGHNTLYWYLQNLGQGPELLIRYENEEAVDDSQLPKDRFSAERLKGVDSTLKIQPAELGDSAVYLCASSLNTGTAGEKLFFGSGTQLSVL.

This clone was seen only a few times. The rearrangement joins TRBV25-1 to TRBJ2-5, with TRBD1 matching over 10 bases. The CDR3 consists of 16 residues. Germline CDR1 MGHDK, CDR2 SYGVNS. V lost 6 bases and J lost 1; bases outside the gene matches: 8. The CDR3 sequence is CASSLRDRGTQETQYF. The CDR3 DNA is TGTGCCAGCAGCCTACGGGACAGGGGCACCCAAGAGACCCAGTACTTC.

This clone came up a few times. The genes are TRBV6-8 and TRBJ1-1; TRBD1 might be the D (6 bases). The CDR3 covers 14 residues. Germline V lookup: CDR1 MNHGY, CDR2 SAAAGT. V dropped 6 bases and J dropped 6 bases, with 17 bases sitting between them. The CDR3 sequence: CASSYTGYSSEAFF. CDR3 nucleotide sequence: TGTGCCAGCAGCTATACAGGGTATTCGTCTGAAGCTTTCTTT.

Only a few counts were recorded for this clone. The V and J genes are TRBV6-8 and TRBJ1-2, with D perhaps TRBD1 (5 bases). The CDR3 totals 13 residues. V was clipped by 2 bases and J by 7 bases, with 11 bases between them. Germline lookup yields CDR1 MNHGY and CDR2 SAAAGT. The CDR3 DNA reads TGTGCCAGCAGTTACGGAGGTGGGGGTGGCTACACCTTC. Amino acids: CASSYGGGGGYTF.

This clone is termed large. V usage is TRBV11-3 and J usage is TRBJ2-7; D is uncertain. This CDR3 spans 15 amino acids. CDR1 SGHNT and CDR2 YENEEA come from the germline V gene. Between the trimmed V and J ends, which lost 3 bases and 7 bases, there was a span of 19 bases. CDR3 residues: CASSFFSPGSGEQYF. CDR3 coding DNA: TGTGCCAGCAGCTTTTTTAGTCCAGGCTCCGGGGAGCAGTACTTC.

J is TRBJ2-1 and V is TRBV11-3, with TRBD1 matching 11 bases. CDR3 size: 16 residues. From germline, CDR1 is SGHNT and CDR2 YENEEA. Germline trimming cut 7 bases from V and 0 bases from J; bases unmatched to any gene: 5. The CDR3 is CASTGTGGSSYNEQFF. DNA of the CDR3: TGTGCCAGCACTGGGACAGGGGGGAGCTCCTACAATGAGCAGTTCTTC.

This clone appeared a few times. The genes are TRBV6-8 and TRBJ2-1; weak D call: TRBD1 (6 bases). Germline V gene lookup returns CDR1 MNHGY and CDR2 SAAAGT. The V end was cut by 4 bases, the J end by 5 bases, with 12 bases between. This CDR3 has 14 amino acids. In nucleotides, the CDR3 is TGTGCCAGCAGTTTACAGGGCGTAAACAATGAGCAGTTCTTC. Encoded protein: CASSLQGVNNEQFF.

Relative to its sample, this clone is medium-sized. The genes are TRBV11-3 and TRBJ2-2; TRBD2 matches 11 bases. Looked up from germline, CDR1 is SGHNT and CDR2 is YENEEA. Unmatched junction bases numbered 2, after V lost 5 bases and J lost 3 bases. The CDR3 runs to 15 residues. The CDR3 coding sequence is TGTGCCAGCAGCCCACTAGCGGGGGACACCGGGGAGCTGTTTTTT. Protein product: CASSPLAGDTGELFF.

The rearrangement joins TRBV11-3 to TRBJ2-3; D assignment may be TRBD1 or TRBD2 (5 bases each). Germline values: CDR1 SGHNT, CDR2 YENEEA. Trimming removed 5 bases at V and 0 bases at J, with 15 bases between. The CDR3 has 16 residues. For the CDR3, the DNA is TGTGCCAGCAGCATGGGGACGTCGGAGAGCACAGATACGCAGTATTTT. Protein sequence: CASSMGTSESTDTQYF. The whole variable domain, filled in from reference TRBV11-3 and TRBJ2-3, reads EAGVVQSPRYKIIEKKQPVAFWCNPISGHNTLYWYLQNLGQGPELLIRYENEEAVDDSQLPKDRFSAERLKGVDSTLKIQPAELGDSAVYLCASSMGTSESTDTQYFGPGTRLTVL.

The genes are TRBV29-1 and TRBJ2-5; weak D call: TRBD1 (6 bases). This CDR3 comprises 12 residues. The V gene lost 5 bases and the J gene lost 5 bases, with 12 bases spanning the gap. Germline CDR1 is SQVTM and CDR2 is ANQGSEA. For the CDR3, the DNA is TGCAGCGTTCAGGGGCCAGCGGAGACCCAGTACTTC. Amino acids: CSVQGPAETQYF. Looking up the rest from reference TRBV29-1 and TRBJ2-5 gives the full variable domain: SAVISQKPSRDICQRGTSLTIQCQVDSQVTMMFWYRQQPGQSLTLIATANQGSEATYESGFVIDKFPISRPNLTFSTLTVSNMSPEDSSIYLCSVQGPAETQYFGPGTRLLVL.

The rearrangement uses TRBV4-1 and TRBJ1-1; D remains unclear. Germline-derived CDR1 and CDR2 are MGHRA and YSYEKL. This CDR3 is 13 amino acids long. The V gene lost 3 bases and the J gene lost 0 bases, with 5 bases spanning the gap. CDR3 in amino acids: CASSHPLNTEAFF. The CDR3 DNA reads TGCGCCAGCAGCCATCCCCTGAACACTGAAGCTTTCTTT.